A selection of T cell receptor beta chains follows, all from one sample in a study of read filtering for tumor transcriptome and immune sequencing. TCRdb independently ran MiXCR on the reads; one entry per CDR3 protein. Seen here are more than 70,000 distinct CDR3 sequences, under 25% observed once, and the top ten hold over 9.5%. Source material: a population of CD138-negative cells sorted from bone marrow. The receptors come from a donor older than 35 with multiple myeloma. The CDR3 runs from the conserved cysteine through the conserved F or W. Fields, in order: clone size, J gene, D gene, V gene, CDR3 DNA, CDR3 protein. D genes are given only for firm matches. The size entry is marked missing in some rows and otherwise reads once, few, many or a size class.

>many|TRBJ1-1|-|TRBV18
TGTGCCAGCTCACCAGGGGTGACTGAAGCTTTCTTT
CASSPGVTEAFF
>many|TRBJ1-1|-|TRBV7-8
TGTGCCAGCAGCCTACGGACGGGAGTTAACACTGAAGCTTTCTTT
CASSLRTGVNTEAFF
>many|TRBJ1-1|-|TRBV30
TGTGCCTGGAGTTTACAGTTTACTTACACTGAAGCTTTCTTT
CAWSLQFTYTEAFF
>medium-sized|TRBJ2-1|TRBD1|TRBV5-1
TGCGCCAGCGGGACAGGGCACTACAATGAGCAGTTCTTC
CASGTGHYNEQFF
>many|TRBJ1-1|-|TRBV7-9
TGTGCCAGCAGCTTCTCTCAGCCGAACACTGAAGCTTTCTTT
CASSFSQPNTEAFF
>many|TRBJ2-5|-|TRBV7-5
-
CISVPEADQPQGLQETQYF
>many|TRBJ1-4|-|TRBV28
TGTGCCAGCACCTCTTATACAGGGTCGCTGGTCGAAAAACTGTTTTTT
CASTSYTGSLVEKLFF
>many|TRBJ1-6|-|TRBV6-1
TGTGCCAGCGGTCCGACAGGCATTAATTCACCCCTCCACTTT
CASGPTGINSPLHF
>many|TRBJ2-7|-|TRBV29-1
TGCAGCGTTGAAGGACAGGAGCCCTACGAGCAGTACTTC
CSVEGQEPYEQYF
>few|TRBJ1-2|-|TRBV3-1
TGTGCCAGCAGCCGAAAGGGTTCCTATAACGCGGGGGCTAACTATGGCTACACCTTC
CASSRKGSYNAGANYGYTF
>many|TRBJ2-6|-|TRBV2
TGTGCCAGAGGACACCTCTCTGGGGCCAACGTCCTGACTTTC
CARGHLSGANVLTF
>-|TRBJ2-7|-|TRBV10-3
TGTGCCACCCGAACGCCCTACGAGCAGTACTTC
CATRTPYEQYF
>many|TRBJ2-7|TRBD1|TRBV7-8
TGTGCCAGCAGCTTACCCCGGGACAGGGGGTACGAGCAGTACTTC
CASSLPRDRGYEQYF
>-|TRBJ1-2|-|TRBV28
TGTGCCAGCAGAACAGGGAGCCATGGCTACACCTTC
CASRTGSHGYTF
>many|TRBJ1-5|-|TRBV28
TGTGCCAGCAGTTTGACACAGGGTATTAGCAATCAGCCCCAGCATTTT
CASSLTQGISNQPQHF
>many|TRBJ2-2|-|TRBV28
TGTGCCAGCAGTTTGGGGGTTCCCGGGGAGCTGTTTTTT
CASSLGVPGELFF
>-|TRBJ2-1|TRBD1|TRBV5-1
TGCGCCAGCAGCTTCACAGGGGCCAGCCACAATGAGCAGTTCTTC
CASSFTGASHNEQFF
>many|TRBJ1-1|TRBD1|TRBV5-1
TGCGCCAGCAGCGGTGGACAGGGGGGCACTGAAGCTTTCTTT
CASSGGQGGTEAFF
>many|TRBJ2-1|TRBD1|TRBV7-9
TGTGCCAGCAGTTTGTCCAGGGGGAATTACAATGAGCAGTTCTTC
CASSLSRGNYNEQFF
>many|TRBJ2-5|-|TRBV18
TGTGCCAGCTCAAGACAGGTTCGAGTGGAGACCCAGTACTTC
CASSRQVRVETQYF
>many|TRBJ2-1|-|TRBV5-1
TGCGCCAGCAGCTTGGGGACCACTTATGCGAATGAGCAGTTCTTC
CASSLGTTYANEQFF
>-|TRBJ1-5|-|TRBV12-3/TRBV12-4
TGTGCCAGCAGTCTCAGCTGGGGGGCCGGCACAGATACGCAGCATTTT
CASSLSWGAGTDTQHF
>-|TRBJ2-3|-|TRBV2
TGTGCCAGCAGCACCGACCTAACAGATACGCAGTATTTT
CASSTDLTDTQYF
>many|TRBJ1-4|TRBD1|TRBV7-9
TGTGCCAGCAGCCCTGACAGGGTCTCCCCTAATGAAAAACTGTTTTTT
CASSPDRVSPNEKLFF
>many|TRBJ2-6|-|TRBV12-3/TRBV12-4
TGTGCCAGCAGCCCGTATGCTGGGGCCAACGTCCTGACTTTC
CASSPYAGANVLTF
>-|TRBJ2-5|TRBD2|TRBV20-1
TGCTGTGCGGCGGGGGGGCCGAAGACCCAGTACTTC
CCAAGGPKTQYF
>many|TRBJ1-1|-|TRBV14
TGTGCCAGCAGCCAAGCCATGGGAGTGACTGAAGCTTTCTTT
CASSQAMGVTEAFF
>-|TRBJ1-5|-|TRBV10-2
TGCGCCAGCAGTGAGAAAGGGTCTACTCAGCCCCAGCATTTT
CASSEKGSTQPQHF
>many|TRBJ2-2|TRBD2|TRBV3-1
TGTGCCAGCAGCCACCAGCGGGGGGGCTCCGGGGAGCTGTTTTTT
CASSHQRGGSGELFF
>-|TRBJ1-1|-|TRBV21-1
TGTGCCAGCAGCAAACTCTCCGATGAAGCTTTCTTT
CASSKLSDEAFF
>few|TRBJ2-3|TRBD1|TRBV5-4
TGTGCCAGCAGCCCGAGGACAGGGGGGACAGATACGCAGTATTTT
CASSPRTGGTDTQYF
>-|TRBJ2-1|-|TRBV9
TGTGCCAGCAGCGTAGGTGGGCCCTCCTACAATGAGCAGTTCTTC
CASSVGGPSYNEQFF
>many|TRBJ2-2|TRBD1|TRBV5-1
TGCGCCAGCCGGACAGGGAACACCGGGGAGCTGTTTTTT
CASRTGNTGELFF
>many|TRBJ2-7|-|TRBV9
TGTGCCAGCAGCCCTTGGGGAGGTTCCTACGAGCAGTACTTC
CASSPWGGSYEQYF
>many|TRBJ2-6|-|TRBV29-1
TGCAGCGTTGAGGACTCTGGGGCCAACGTCCTGACTTTC
CSVEDSGANVLTF
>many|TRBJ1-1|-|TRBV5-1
TGCGCCAGCGGAAACACTGAAGCTTTCTTT
CASGNTEAFF
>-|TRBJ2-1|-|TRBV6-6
TGTGCCCCCCAGGGAAAACTTCTCAACTACAATGAGCAGTTCTTC
CAPQGKLLNYNEQFF
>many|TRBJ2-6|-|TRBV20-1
TGCAGTGCCATCCCTGGAAGCTCTGGGGCCAACGTCCTGACTTTC
CSAIPGSSGANVLTF
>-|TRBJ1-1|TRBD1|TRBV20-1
TGCAGTGCTAGGGGACAGGGTGTTGAGGCTTTCTTT
CSARGQGVEAFF
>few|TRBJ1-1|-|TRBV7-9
TGTGCCAGCCAGGCGAACACTGAAGCTTTCTTT
CASQANTEAFF
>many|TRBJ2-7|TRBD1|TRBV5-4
TGTGCCAGCAGCTTGGCCAACAGGGGCTTTTCCTACGAGCAGTACTTC
CASSLANRGFSYEQYF
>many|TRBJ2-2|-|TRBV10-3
TGTGCCGTACACAGAGCGAACACCGGGGAGCTGTTTTTT
CAVHRANTGELFF
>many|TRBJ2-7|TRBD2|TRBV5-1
TGCGCCAGCAGCTTGATGGCTAGCGGGGTTTACGAGCAGTACTTC
CASSLMASGVYEQYF
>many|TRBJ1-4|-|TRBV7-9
TGTGCCAGCAGCCTCCGGGGAGGGAGTGAAGAAAAACTGTTTTTT
CASSLRGGSEEKLFF
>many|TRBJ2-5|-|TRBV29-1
TGCAGCGTCGAGAGGTCTCAAGGAGAGACCCAGTACTTC
CSVERSQGETQYF
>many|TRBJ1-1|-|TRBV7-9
TGTGCCAGCAGCCCCCCAGCCACCCTACGCACTGAAGCTTTCTTT
CASSPPATLRTEAFF
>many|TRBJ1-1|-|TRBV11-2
TGTGCCAGCAGTTTTTTCAATCCACTTGAAGCTTTCTTT
CASSFFNPLEAFF
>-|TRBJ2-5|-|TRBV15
TGTGCCACCAGCAGAGATCGGACAGAACAAGAGACCCAGTACTTC
CATSRDRTEQETQYF
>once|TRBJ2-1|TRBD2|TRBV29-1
TGTAGCGCGATCAGACGAGCGGGGGGGCTCTACAATGAGCAGTTCTTC
CSAIRRAGGLYNEQFF
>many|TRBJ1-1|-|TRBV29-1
TGCAGCGTTTACAGGAACACTGAAGCTTTCTTT
CSVYRNTEAFF
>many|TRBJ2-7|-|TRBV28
TGTGCCAGCAGTTCCACAGGCTACGAGCAGTACTTC
CASSSTGYEQYF
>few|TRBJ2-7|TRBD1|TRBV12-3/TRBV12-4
TGTGCCAGCAGTTTAGTCCAGGGGGCCTACGAGCAGTACTTC
CASSLVQGAYEQYF
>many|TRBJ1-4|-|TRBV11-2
TGTGCCAGCAGTACACAACCCCAACGGATTAATGAAAAACTGTTTTTT
CASSTQPQRINEKLFF